This T cell receptor beta chain appears in the sequencing data of a study of vaccination effects on CD4 cells after COVID-19. Across the study: The median interval between the second dose and post-vaccine sampling was 72 days.

In this sample, this clone turned up a few times. Its matching antigen is unknown. Sequencing was performed with immunoSEQ multiplex PCR; in TCRdb, only in-frame clones are kept and a portion is missing. This table holds approximately 31,000 clones, 74% found once. Scientists isolated CD4+ T cells after an approximately 10-day culture period ended. Two-dose vaccination with either BNT162b2 or mRNA-1273 was given to the participants. In the vaccine recipients, nucleocapsid antibodies were negative and there was no prior SARS-CoV-2 infection. Germline lookup yields CDR1 SGHNT and CDR2 YYREEE (reference sequence). This CDR3 spans 14 amino acids. Trimming shortened V by 2 bases and J by 4 bases, and 12 bases separated the two germline ends.

The chain has TRBV5-4 and TRBJ1-2; possibly TRBD1 for D (6 bases). The TCR sequence derives from a human donor who received a COVID-19 vaccine. The material was CD4+ T cells from PBMCs cultured without peptide, obtained after COVID-19 vaccination. This chain's CDR3 is CASSLGGQAYGYTF. For the CDR3, the DNA is TGTGCCAGCAGCTTAGGGGGACAAGCCTATGGCTACACCTTC.